Reported below is one T cell receptor (beta chain). Its antigen is still unknown. The sample holds no much larger clone one base away, and base qualities are not on file. The CDR1 and CDR2 encoded by the germline V gene (reference sequence) are WNHNN and SYGVQD. Cut back by 2 bases and 0 bases, the V and J ends lie 10 bases apart. The CDR3 starts with the cysteine, ends with the phenylalanine, and has 16 residues. The retained sequence is limited to the CDR3, 48 bases, with the frame set at the first base. These reads were obtained on an Illumina HiSeq 1500. Using fastp trimming at Q25 and MiXCR clonotype assembly, TCRdb reanalyzed the public sequencing data and kept in-frame beta chains. Rows matching on CDR3 protein sequence are summarized as one entry with the most common DNA and genes. The sample contains about 830,000 distinct CDR3 sequences, 30% to 35% of them found a single time. The top ten hold around 11% of the sample.

The meaning of the sample's treatment or condition label: in vitro stimulation with specific CMV peptide epitopes to enrich CMV-specific T cells. These data come from a study of T cell repertoires in cytomegalovirus infection (dated by TCRdb to the late 2010s). Regarding the study in general: The peptide stimulations were aimed at well-studied HLA-B-restricted epitopes as well as recently identified HLA-C-restricted CMV epitopes, whose presentation resists viral immunomodulation. The HLA type of each donor mattered for the analysis, because public TCR beta signatures pointed to carriage of CMV infection along with the matching HLA type.

Study-wide findings and limitations: In both this cohort and an independent roughly 400-donor cohort, the cumulative frequency of public TCR beta family members distinguished carriers of CMV infection plus the relevant HLA type. The ex vivo response was dominated by HLA-C-restricted CMV-specific TCR beta clonotypes, and the single most frequent clonotype in two of eight donors was supplied by these HLA-C-restricted clonotypes.

This receptor was taken from a human donor in good health (CMV status not recorded). Some clones in this sample may be carry-over from other donors' samples. This chain is built from TRBV10-1 and TRBJ2-2; a confident D gene designation cannot be given. Here the sequenced sample was cultured CD8+ T cells from PBMCs, taken from culture after CMV antigen stimulation. The CDR3 loop reads CASSEVSSSNTGELFF. In nucleotide form, the sequence is TGCGCCAGCAGTGAGGTCTCATCTTCGAACACCGGGGAGCTGTTTTTT.